This is a list of T cell receptor beta chains from one sample in a study of vaccination and CD4 T cells after COVID-19. TCRdb called the PCR reads again in MiXCR, with one record for every CDR3 protein. The sample yields thousands of distinct CDR3 sequences, about 47% seen once. Which antigens these TCRs recognize remains unknown. Source material: CD4+ T cells from blood, cultured in vitro. The receptors stem from a human donor who had recovered from COVID-19. Both conserved end residues are trimmed from each CDR3.

V: TRBV20-1; J: TRBJ1-5; CDR3: SARGGGTTQPQH
V: TRBV20-1; J: TRBJ1-6; CDR3: SARGQGYNSPLH
V: TRBV19; J: TRBJ1-2; CDR3: ASSIDRSSGYT
V: TRBV10-3; J: TRBJ2-1; CDR3: AIRPSGFGNEQF
V: TRBV7-2; J: TRBJ1-2; CDR3: ASSTQLGPTGTNYGYT
V: TRBV7-9; J: TRBJ1-4; CDR3: ASSFWGLNEKLF
V: TRBV30; J: TRBJ2-7; CDR3: AWSVLGRTYEQY
V: TRBV9; J: TRBJ2-3; CDR3: ASSVQAGITDTQY
V: TRBV11-2; J: TRBJ1-2; CDR3: ASSLDRSRYGYT
V: TRBV30; J: TRBJ1-2; CDR3: AWTRTGEGLNGYT
V: TRBV2; J: TRBJ1-2; CDR3: ASSDNRVTNYGYT
V: TRBV21-1; J: TRBJ1-1; CDR3: ASQGELGGFTEAF
V: TRBV4-2; J: TRBJ1-3; CDR3: ASSQDYRNSGNTIY
V: TRBV5-1; J: TRBJ2-1; CDR3: ASSARTGGSYNEQF
V: TRBV7-3; J: TRBJ2-5; CDR3: ASSLTYQETQY
V: TRBV2; J: TRBJ1-1; CDR3: ASSWGGNTEAF
V: TRBV2; J: TRBJ2-5; CDR3: ASSGTSGGAGETQY
V: TRBV7-2; J: TRBJ2-7; CDR3: ASSLARLAGLGEQY
V: TRBV20-1; J: TRBJ1-2; CDR3: SAGNFPGTGEVSGYT
V: TRBV7-6; J: TRBJ2-5; CDR3: ASSLVETQY
V: TRBV19; J: TRBJ1-6; CDR3: ASQGTYNSPLH
V: TRBV11-3; J: TRBJ2-7; CDR3: ASSMTSGSYEQY
V: TRBV25-1; J: TRBJ2-7; CDR3: ASSEYSGWDGGSYEQY
V: TRBV21-1; J: TRBJ2-7; CDR3: ASSNGTAPHRRTYEQY
V: TRBV20-1; J: TRBJ2-1; CDR3: SARTSEGGEQF
V: TRBV7-9; J: TRBJ2-6; CDR3: ASSLRQAGANVLT
V: TRBV20-1; J: TRBJ1-4; CDR3: SASPSTNEKLF
V: TRBV7-2; J: TRBJ2-3; CDR3: ASGRKGEDTQY
V: TRBV5-1; J: TRBJ2-5; CDR3: ASSRGQGGGETQY
V: TRBV20-1; J: TRBJ2-6; CDR3: SAYRAGANVLT
V: TRBV15; J: TRBJ1-2; CDR3: ATSRDSQGSYSYT